A selection of T cell receptor beta chains follows, all from one sample in a study of blood T cells in healthy people across ages. TCRdb reprocessed the 5' RACE reads with MiXCR, giving one entry per CDR3 protein. The sample holds around 500,000 distinct CDR3 sequences, around half seen once. Input material: blood. These receptors were collected from a man at least 80 years old in good health. CDR3s include the opening cysteine and the closing phenylalanine or tryptophan. The D gene is left open where the match is weak. The size entry is marked missing in some rows and otherwise reads once, few, many or a size class.

V	D	size	J	CDR3	DNA
TRBV14	NA	NA	TRBJ1-2	CASSQAGASNYGYTF	TGTGCCAGCAGCCAAGCAGGGGCTTCTAACTATGGCTACACCTTC
TRBV6-2/TRBV6-3	NA	NA	TRBJ2-1	CASRYTDGYNEQFF	TGTGCCAGCAGGTACACCGACGGTTACAATGAGCAGTTCTTC
TRBV29-1	TRBD1	many	TRBJ2-7	CSVRTGRTYEQYF	TGCAGCGTCAGGACAGGGCGTACCTACGAGCAGTACTTC
TRBV18	TRBD1	NA	TRBJ2-7	CASSPGKQGIFEQYF	TGTGCCAGCTCACCGGGGAAACAGGGGATCTTCGAGCAGTACTTC
TRBV29-1	NA	NA	TRBJ2-2	CSGSGANTGELFF	TGCAGCGGGTCCGGGGCGAACACCGGGGAGCTGTTTTTT
TRBV5-5	NA	NA	TRBJ2-5	CASSLVIVPKYQETQYF	TGTGCCAGCAGCTTGGTCATCGTGCCCAAGTACCAAGAGACCCAGTACTTC
TRBV5-1	NA	NA	TRBJ2-3	CTSNRENPDAQYF	TGCACCAGCAACAGGGAAAACCCAGATGCGCAGTATTTT
TRBV12-3/TRBV12-4	TRBD2	few	TRBJ2-1	CASRFTTSGYNEQFF	TGTGCCAGCAGATTTACGACTAGCGGGTACAATGAGCAGTTCTTC
TRBV11-2	TRBD2	NA	TRBJ2-5	CASSRPLAGVGTQYF	TGTGCCAGCAGCCGTCCTCTAGCGGGGGTGGGGACCCAGTACTTC
TRBV20-1	TRBD2	NA	TRBJ2-5	CSAGVRGLAGVREQYF	TGCAGTGCTGGAGTCAGGGGACTAGCGGGAGTACGGGAGCAGTACTTC
TRBV4-2	NA	NA	TRBJ2-2	CASSQGGSGLNTGELFF	TGTGCCAGCAGCCAGGGGGGCAGCGGACTGAACACCGGGGAGCTGTTTTTT
TRBV20-1	NA	NA	TRBJ2-3	CSARTSWGTDTQYF	TGCAGTGCTAGGACTAGTTGGGGCACAGATACGCAGTATTTT
TRBV28	NA	few	TRBJ2-1	CATSRGRSYNEQFF	TGTGCCACCTCGAGGGGGAGGTCCTACAATGAGCAGTTCTTC
TRBV6-6	TRBD1	many	TRBJ1-2	CASSRQGYGYTF	TGTGCCAGCAGCCGACAGGGCTATGGCTACACCTTC
TRBV5-1	NA	NA	TRBJ2-5	CAGSLSLTEETQYF	TGCGCCGGCAGCTTAAGTCTGACCGAAGAGACCCAGTACTTC
TRBV20-1	NA	NA	TRBJ2-7	CSARDVRQGLEQYF	TGCAGTGCTAGAGATGTGAGACAAGGCCTCGAGCAGTACTTC
TRBV20-1	NA	NA	TRBJ1-1	CIPRGGAPMNTEAFF	TGCATCCCCCGGGGCGGAGCTCCAATGAACACTGAAGCTTTCTTT
TRBV9	TRBD1	NA	TRBJ1-6	CASSGQGGNSPLHF	TGTGCCAGCAGCGGCCAGGGGGGGAATTCACCCCTCCACTTT
TRBV4-3	TRBD2	NA	TRBJ2-4	CASSQDLLAGNIQYF	TGCGCCAGCAGCCAAGATCTCCTAGCGGGGAACATTCAGTACTTC
TRBV6-1	NA	NA	TRBJ2-4	CASSEARGRVGKNIQYF	TGTGCCAGCAGTGAAGCAAGGGGAAGGGTAGGGAAAAACATTCAGTACTTC
TRBV7-2	TRBD2	NA	TRBJ2-7	CASSSRGLAGLRYEQYF	TGTGCCAGCAGCTCCCGCGGACTAGCGGGGTTAAGATACGAGCAGTACTTC
TRBV5-1	NA	NA	TRBJ2-1	CARSRAGFPYNEQFF	TGCGCCCGCAGTCGGGCAGGGTTCCCCTACAATGAGCAGTTCTTC
TRBV29-1	NA	NA	TRBJ2-2	CSVGHVTGELFF	TGCAGCGTGGGACACGTCACCGGGGAGCTGTTTTTT
TRBV12-3/TRBV12-4	TRBD2	few	TRBJ2-1	CASSLDPAGEVQFF	TGTGCCAGCAGTTTAGACCCAGCGGGAGAGGTGCAGTTCTTC